The rows below give T cell receptor beta chains drawn from one sample of a study of blood T cell repertoires in COVID-19. Sequencing was performed with immunoSEQ multiplex PCR; in TCRdb, only in-frame clones are kept and a portion is missing. Here the sample spans fewer than 65,000 clones, roughly four fifths being singletons. Sequenced input: peripheral blood. The source is a man in his sixties with acute or convalescent COVID-19. Each CDR3 is given with its conserved first and last residue. Fields, in order: J gene, clone size, D gene, V gene, CDR3 protein, CDR3 DNA. D genes are given only for firm matches. Where a row states a size, it is once, few, many or the class of an expanded clone; other rows omit it.

j_call: TRBJ1-4
clone_size: NA
d_call: NA
v_call: TRBV6-5
cdr3_aa: CASKEGVWNEKLFF
cdr3_nt: TGTGCCAGCAAGGAAGGGGTATGGAATGAAAAACTGTTTTTT

j_call: TRBJ1-1
clone_size: NA
d_call: NA
v_call: TRBV19
cdr3_aa: CASSLQGSTEAFF
cdr3_nt: TGTGCCAGTAGTCTTCAGGGTAGCACTGAAGCTTTCTTT

j_call: TRBJ1-1
clone_size: NA
d_call: NA
v_call: TRBV7-3
cdr3_aa: CASSLRPEGTEAFF
cdr3_nt: TGTGCCAGCAGCTTACGACCGGAGGGCACTGAAGCTTTCTTT

j_call: TRBJ1-1
clone_size: NA
d_call: TRBD1
v_call: TRBV11-2
cdr3_aa: CASSSRQGQNTEAFF
cdr3_nt: TGTGCCAGCAGCTCTCGACAGGGTCAAAACACTGAAGCTTTCTTT

j_call: TRBJ1-4
clone_size: NA
d_call: TRBD1
v_call: TRBV7-9
cdr3_aa: CASSLGTGMEKLFF
cdr3_nt: TGTGCCAGCAGCCTAGGGACAGGGATGGAAAAACTGTTTTTT

j_call: TRBJ2-3
clone_size: NA
d_call: TRBD2
v_call: TRBV5-4
cdr3_aa: CASSARLAGTRHTQYF
cdr3_nt: TGTGCCAGCAGCGCCCGACTAGCGGGGACGCGGCATACGCAGTATTTT

j_call: TRBJ1-6
clone_size: NA
d_call: TRBD1
v_call: TRBV18
cdr3_aa: CASSLSTGDSPLHF
cdr3_nt: TGTGCCAGCTCCTTATCTACAGGGGATTCACCCCTCCACTTT

j_call: TRBJ1-2
clone_size: NA
d_call: TRBD1
v_call: TRBV6-5
cdr3_aa: CASSRGDSYGYTF
cdr3_nt: TGTGCCAGCAGTCGTGGGGACAGCTATGGCTACACCTTC

j_call: TRBJ2-1
clone_size: few
d_call: TRBD2
v_call: TRBV5-1
cdr3_aa: CASSLFAGGHNEQFF
cdr3_nt: TGCGCCAGCAGCTTGTTCGCGGGGGGACACAATGAGCAGTTCTTC

j_call: TRBJ2-1
clone_size: NA
d_call: NA
v_call: TRBV2
cdr3_aa: CASSGQLAYNEQFF
cdr3_nt: TGTGCCAGCAGTGGACAGTTGGCCTACAATGAGCAGTTCTTC

j_call: TRBJ1-3
clone_size: NA
d_call: TRBD1
v_call: TRBV5-1
cdr3_aa: CASSFGTGVGNTIYF
cdr3_nt: TGCGCCAGCAGCTTCGGGACAGGGGTAGGAAACACCATATATTTT

j_call: TRBJ1-5
clone_size: NA
d_call: TRBD1
v_call: TRBV5-5
cdr3_aa: CASSAGTGASSQHF
cdr3_nt: TGTGCCAGCAGCGCCGGGACAGGGGCGTCCAGCCAGCATTTT

j_call: TRBJ1-4
clone_size: once
d_call: NA
v_call: TRBV4-2
cdr3_aa: CASSPSLTEKLFF
cdr3_nt: TGTGCCAGCAGCCCATCTTTAACAGAAAAACTGTTTTTT

j_call: TRBJ1-2
clone_size: NA
d_call: TRBD1
v_call: TRBV6-1
cdr3_aa: CASSEILGTGGGYTF
cdr3_nt: TGTGCCAGCAGTGAAATTCTCGGGACAGGGGGTGGCTACACCTTC

j_call: TRBJ2-2
clone_size: NA
d_call: TRBD1
v_call: TRBV12-3/TRBV12-4
cdr3_aa: CASSLDRGLQVFF
cdr3_nt: TGTGCCAGCAGCCTGGACAGGGGACTTCAGGTGTTTTTT

j_call: TRBJ1-2
clone_size: NA
d_call: NA
v_call: TRBV30
cdr3_aa: CACNGRGSGYTF
cdr3_nt: TGTGCCTGTAATGGGAGGGGAAGTGGCTACACCTTC

j_call: TRBJ2-5
clone_size: NA
d_call: TRBD2
v_call: TRBV2
cdr3_aa: CASSGRLAGGLDPSETQYF
cdr3_nt: TGTGCCAGCAGTGGGAGACTAGCGGGGGGCCTTGATCCATCAGAGACCCAGTACTTC

j_call: TRBJ1-6
clone_size: NA
d_call: NA
v_call: TRBV7-3
cdr3_aa: CASSLFPGEHSPLHF
cdr3_nt: TGTGCCAGCAGCTTATTTCCAGGGGAGCATTCACCCCTCCACTTT

j_call: TRBJ1-6
clone_size: few
d_call: TRBD1
v_call: TRBV5-1
cdr3_aa: CASSYAPGGLDNSPLHF
cdr3_nt: TGCGCCAGCAGCTACGCGCCAGGGGGTCTGGATAATTCACCCCTCCACTTT

j_call: TRBJ1-1
clone_size: NA
d_call: NA
v_call: TRBV10-2
cdr3_aa: CASSESQSGPTEAFF
cdr3_nt: TGCGCCAGCAGTGAGTCCCAGAGCGGGCCCACTGAAGCTTTCTTT

j_call: TRBJ1-4
clone_size: NA
d_call: NA
v_call: TRBV14
cdr3_aa: CASSTQAGRHPVSEKLFF
cdr3_nt: TGTGCCAGCAGCACCCAAGCGGGCCGCCACCCTGTGTCTGAAAAACTGTTTTTT

j_call: TRBJ2-3
clone_size: NA
d_call: NA
v_call: TRBV6-5
cdr3_aa: CASNGPGTDTQYF
cdr3_nt: TGTGCCAGCAATGGGCCAGGCACAGATACGCAGTATTTT

j_call: TRBJ2-7
clone_size: NA
d_call: TRBD1
v_call: TRBV4-1
cdr3_aa: CASSQDWTGKGYEQYF
cdr3_nt: TGCGCCAGCAGCCAAGATTGGACAGGGAAAGGGTACGAGCAGTACTTC